This is a list of T cell receptor beta chains from one sample in a study of cytomegalovirus exposure and HLA in healthy donors. The table came from immunoSEQ multiplex PCR; TCRdb's copy has only in-frame clones and leaves some out. The sample shows about 88,000 clones, and about 5.9% sits with its ten largest clones. The sequenced sample was PBMCs. The source of these receptors is a girl aged 5-17 years in good health and CMV-seropositive. Each CDR3 is given with its conserved first and last residue. Each record gives: J gene, D gene, V gene, clone size, CDR3 DNA, CDR3 protein. D genes are given only for firm matches. Some rows mark clone size as missing; the rest say once, few, many or name a class of expanded clone.

J gene: TRBJ1-1; D gene: NA; V gene: TRBV18; clone size: NA; CDR3 DNA: TGTGCCAGCCAGGAGAACACTGAAGCTTTCTTT; CDR3 protein: CASQENTEAFF
J gene: TRBJ2-5; D gene: TRBD1; V gene: TRBV6-6; clone size: NA; CDR3 DNA: TGTGCCAGCAGTTCTCCCGACCCAGGGGGCCGGGAGACCCAGTACTTC; CDR3 protein: CASSSPDPGGRETQYF
J gene: TRBJ2-2; D gene: TRBD2; V gene: TRBV18; clone size: NA; CDR3 DNA: TGTGCCAGCTCTCCACCGGGAGGCGCGAACACCGGGGAGCTGTTTTTT; CDR3 protein: CASSPPGGANTGELFF
J gene: TRBJ2-7; D gene: NA; V gene: TRBV7-2; clone size: NA; CDR3 DNA: TGTGCCAGCAGCTTAGTCCTGGGGGGGCGTCTCGAGCAGTACTTC; CDR3 protein: CASSLVLGGRLEQYF
J gene: TRBJ2-3; D gene: NA; V gene: TRBV7-2; clone size: NA; CDR3 DNA: TGTGCCAGCAGCTTTAAGGGGATCACAGATACGCAGTATTTT; CDR3 protein: CASSFKGITDTQYF
J gene: TRBJ2-6; D gene: NA; V gene: TRBV2; clone size: NA; CDR3 DNA: TGTGCCAGCAGTGAAGTCGGGTATGGGGCCAACGTCCTGACTTTC; CDR3 protein: CASSEVGYGANVLTF
J gene: TRBJ2-1; D gene: TRBD1; V gene: TRBV11-3; clone size: NA; CDR3 DNA: TGTGCCAGCAGTCGACAGGGGATGGGCGGGCAGTTCTTC; CDR3 protein: CASSRQGMGGQFF
J gene: TRBJ2-1; D gene: TRBD1; V gene: TRBV6-5; clone size: NA; CDR3 DNA: TGTGCCAGCAGTAAGGGGGCCCCCGACAATGAGCAGTTCTTC; CDR3 protein: CASSKGAPDNEQFF
J gene: TRBJ1-6; D gene: NA; V gene: TRBV6-1; clone size: NA; CDR3 DNA: TGTGCCAGCAGAGAGGGTGGTAATTCACCCCTACACTTT; CDR3 protein: CASREGGNSPLHF
J gene: TRBJ2-1; D gene: NA; V gene: TRBV9; clone size: NA; CDR3 DNA: TGTGCCAGCAGCGCCCACGGGACTCGCCCTGGGGTTGGCTCCTACAATGAGCAGTTCTTC; CDR3 protein: CASSAHGTRPGVGSYNEQFF
J gene: TRBJ1-4; D gene: NA; V gene: TRBV29-1; clone size: NA; CDR3 DNA: TGCAGCGCGAGCCAGGTCCAAAATGAAAAACTGTTTTTT; CDR3 protein: CSASQVQNEKLFF
J gene: TRBJ2-1; D gene: NA; V gene: TRBV19; clone size: medium-sized; CDR3 DNA: TGTGCCAGTAGTATGCCCAGCGGTAACTCCTACAATGAGCAGTTCTTC; CDR3 protein: CASSMPSGNSYNEQFF
J gene: TRBJ1-2; D gene: NA; V gene: TRBV6-1; clone size: NA; CDR3 DNA: TGTGCCAGCATCCTCGGGGGGGGGAAGAGTGGCTACACCTTC; CDR3 protein: CASILGGGKSGYTF
J gene: TRBJ2-5; D gene: TRBD1; V gene: TRBV10-3; clone size: NA; CDR3 DNA: TGTGCCATCAGTAGACAGGGCGCGGAGACCCAGTACTTC; CDR3 protein: CAISRQGAETQYF
J gene: TRBJ2-7; D gene: TRBD2; V gene: TRBV2; clone size: NA; CDR3 DNA: TGTGCCAGCAGTGAATCGGGCCCTAGCGGGGACTTAAGCTCCTACGAGCAGTACTTC; CDR3 protein: CASSESGPSGDLSSYEQYF
J gene: TRBJ1-6; D gene: NA; V gene: TRBV6-6; clone size: NA; CDR3 DNA: TGTGCCAGCAGGGACTTCTATAATTCACCCCTCCACTTT; CDR3 protein: CASRDFYNSPLHF
J gene: TRBJ1-5; D gene: TRBD1; V gene: TRBV5-6; clone size: NA; CDR3 DNA: TGTGCCAGCAGCTTCGGACAGGGCTTACAGCCCCAGCATTTT; CDR3 protein: CASSFGQGLQPQHF
J gene: TRBJ1-2; D gene: TRBD1; V gene: TRBV4-1; clone size: NA; CDR3 DNA: TGCGCCAGCAGCCAAGGACAGGGGATTGTCGTTGGCTACACCTTC; CDR3 protein: CASSQGQGIVVGYTF
J gene: TRBJ2-5; D gene: TRBD1; V gene: TRBV11-3; clone size: NA; CDR3 DNA: TGTGCCAGCAGCCCCAACAGGGGGCGGGAGACCCAGTACTTC; CDR3 protein: CASSPNRGRETQYF
J gene: TRBJ1-1; D gene: NA; V gene: TRBV5-4; clone size: NA; CDR3 DNA: TGTGCCAGCAGCCCCAGGCAGGTGCCGAACACTGAAGCTTTCTTT; CDR3 protein: CASSPRQVPNTEAFF
J gene: TRBJ2-5; D gene: NA; V gene: TRBV6-1; clone size: NA; CDR3 DNA: TGTGCCAGCAGTGGCGCCTCTAGCCGGTGGGAGACCCAGTACTTC; CDR3 protein: CASSGASSRWETQYF
J gene: TRBJ2-2; D gene: NA; V gene: TRBV30; clone size: NA; CDR3 DNA: TGTGCCTGGGTCGGAGACAGTTACACCGGGGAGCTGTTTTTT; CDR3 protein: CAWVGDSYTGELFF
J gene: TRBJ2-5; D gene: TRBD2; V gene: TRBV29-1; clone size: NA; CDR3 DNA: TGCAGCGTTGTCCTCCTAGCGGGGGTCGGGCGGGAGACCCAGTACTTC; CDR3 protein: CSVVLLAGVGRETQYF
J gene: TRBJ1-3; D gene: NA; V gene: TRBV4-3; clone size: NA; CDR3 DNA: TGCGCCAGCAGCCAAGATCCGGGACAACTAGGAAACACCATATATTTT; CDR3 protein: CASSQDPGQLGNTIYF
J gene: TRBJ2-1; D gene: NA; V gene: TRBV5-1; clone size: NA; CDR3 DNA: TGCGCCAGCACCCCGGAGGTCCCCGGCACTAATGAGCAGTTCTTC; CDR3 protein: CASTPEVPGTNEQFF
J gene: TRBJ1-5; D gene: NA; V gene: TRBV1; clone size: NA; CDR3 DNA: TGCACCAGCAGCCAAGATCCTGGGGCACAGAATCAGCCCCAGCATTTT; CDR3 protein: CTSSQDPGAQNQPQHF
J gene: TRBJ1-4; D gene: NA; V gene: TRBV6-1; clone size: NA; CDR3 DNA: TGTGCCAGCGGGGCAGGACGAAGTGAACTGTTTTTT; CDR3 protein: CASGAGRSELFF